The 13 T cell receptor beta chains given below trace back to one sample, sequenced in a study of shared clonotypes between healthy human individuals. Only in-frame clones appear in the TCRdb table, and some are missing; sequencing was by immunoSEQ multiplex PCR. The data contain 2,500,000 or so clones, 85% to 95% of them singletons. Sequencing used naive CD4+ T cells sorted from blood. Noted subset: CD45RA+ positively selected. These receptors all come from a man younger than 30 in good health.

The chain recombines TRBV25-1 with TRBJ2-1, with D possibly being TRBD2 (6 bases). This CDR3 is 13 amino acids long. V dropped 2 bases and J dropped 9 bases, with 11 bases sitting between them. Per the germline V gene, CDR1 is MGHDK and CDR2 is SYGVNS. The CDR3 protein is CASSEIGDFEQFF. CDR3 sequence (DNA): TGTGCCAGCAGTGAAATCGGGGACTTTGAGCAGTTCTTC. The variable domain in full, completed from reference TRBV25-1 and TRBJ2-1, reads EADIYQTPRYLVIGTGKKITLECSQTMGHDKMYWYQQDPGMELHLIHYSYGVNSTEKGDLSSESTVSRIRTEHFPLTLESARPSHTSQYLCASSEIGDFEQFFGPGTRLTVL.

The gene calls are TRBV30 and TRBJ2-3, with 8 bases fitting TRBD2. The CDR3 is 15 amino acids. Trimming cost V 2 bases and J 3 bases; bases outside gene matches: 7. CDR1 is GTSNPN, CDR2 SVGIG, per germline (reference sequence). CDR3 sequence reads: CAWSSSGDGTDTQYF. The CDR3 region has the DNA TGTGCCTGGAGTAGTAGCGGGGATGGTACAGATACGCAGTATTTT. Based on the CDR3 plus reference TRBV30 and TRBJ2-3, the full variable domain is SQTIHQWPATLVQPVGSPLSLECTVEGTSNPNLYWYRQAAGRGLQLLFYSVGIGQISSEVPQNLSASRPQDRQFILSSKKLLLSDSGFYLCAWSSSGDGTDTQYFGPGTRLTVL.

With respect to this clone: Other DNA variants within this sample encode the same CDR3. In nucleotides, the CDR3 is TGTGCCAGCAGCTCGGACAGTCCCTACGAGCAGTACTTC. It specifies CASSSDSPYEQYF. The chain joins TRBV7-9 to TRBJ2-7, with D perhaps TRBD1 (6 bases). Germline CDR1 SEHNR, CDR2 FQNEAQ (reference sequence). V dropped 4 bases and J dropped 2 bases, with 9 bases sitting between them. CDR3 length: 13 residues. Full variable domain (rest looked up from reference TRBV7-9 and TRBJ2-7): DTGVSQNPRHKITKRGQNVTFRCDPISEHNRLYWYRQTLGQGPEFLTYFQNEAQLEKSRLLSDRFSAERPKGSFSTLEIQRTEQGDSAMYLCASSSDSPYEQYFGPGTRLTVT.

This chain uses TRBV19 with TRBJ1-3; TRBD1 might be the D (6 bases). CDR1 is LNHDA, CDR2 SQIVND, per germline (reference sequence). The ends were cut back, 9 bases at V and 2 bases at J, with 11 bases in the middle. The CDR3 sequence is 13 residues long. The chain's CDR3 is CASNTGTGNTIYF. The CDR3 region has the DNA TGTGCCAGCAATACAGGGACTGGAAACACCATATATTTT.

This clone was seen once. The gene calls are TRBV30 and TRBJ1-2; D is uncertain. Trimming removed 0 bases at V and 6 bases at J, with 14 bases between. The CDR3 sequence is 14 residues long. Germline CDR1 GTSNPN, CDR2 SVGIG (reference sequence). This chain's CDR3 is CAWSVQPGGHGYTF. As DNA, the CDR3 is TGTGCCTGGAGTGTACAGCCAGGAGGCCATGGCTACACCTTC.

To note about this clone: Other DNA sequences of this sample code for an identical CDR3. The rearrangement uses TRBV5-1 and TRBJ1-5; perhaps TRBD1 as D (5 bases). Trimming stripped 0 bases from V and 3 bases from J, with 10 bases between. CDR1 and CDR2 from the germline V gene are SGHRS and YFSETQ. This CDR3 has 15 amino acids. CDR3 protein: CASSLGAGINQPQHF. The CDR3 DNA is TGCGCCAGCAGCTTGGGGGCAGGGATCAATCAGCCCCAGCATTTT.

The genes are TRBV7-9 and TRBJ1-4; D remains ambiguous. V was trimmed by 2 bases and J by 7 bases, leaving 17 bases between them. CDR1 is SEHNR and CDR2 is FQNEAQ in the germline V gene (reference sequence). CDR3 length: 16 amino acids. CDR3 protein: CASSLNGRQGSEKLFF. CDR3 sequence (DNA): TGTGCCAGCAGCTTAAATGGCCGGCAAGGGAGTGAAAAACTGTTTTTT. The full variable domain, with the rest looked up from reference TRBV7-9 and TRBJ1-4, is DTGVSQNPRHKITKRGQNVTFRCDPISEHNRLYWYRQTLGQGPEFLTYFQNEAQLEKSRLLSDRFSAERPKGSFSTLEIQRTEQGDSAMYLCASSLNGRQGSEKLFFGSGTQLSVL.

The rearrangement joins TRBV19 to TRBJ2-3; possibly TRBD2 for D (8 bases). Germline V CDR1 and CDR2: LNHDA, SQIVND (reference sequence). There are 17 residues in the CDR3. The V gene lost 5 bases and the J gene lost 3 bases, with 21 bases spanning the gap. CDR3 region: CASSRQGPSGWTDTQYF. CDR3 DNA: TGTGCCAGTAGTCGACAGGGACCTAGCGGGTGGACAGATACGCAGTATTTT.

In its sample, this clone was seen a few times. V gene TRBV30 combines with J gene TRBJ1-2; 8 nucleotides align to TRBD1. Germline CDR1 GTSNPN, CDR2 SVGIG (reference sequence). J gave up 0 bases and V 4 bases, and 4 bases lay outside the gene matches. This CDR3 has 14 amino acids. CDR3 protein: CAWTQGAANYGYTF. In DNA form, the CDR3 reads TGTGCCTGGACGCAGGGGGCTGCTAACTATGGCTACACCTTC. The whole variable domain, filled in from reference TRBV30 and TRBJ1-2, reads SQTIHQWPATLVQPVGSPLSLECTVEGTSNPNLYWYRQAAGRGLQLLFYSVGIGQISSEVPQNLSASRPQDRQFILSSKKLLLSDSGFYLCAWTQGAANYGYTFGSGTRLTVV.

This clone was picked up one time. The gene calls are TRBV14 and TRBJ2-2; D perhaps matches TRBD1 (6 bases). Germline assignment: CDR1 SGHDN and CDR2 FVKESK. This CDR3 comprises 15 residues. Trimming shortened V by 5 bases and J by 1 base, and 11 bases separated the two germline ends. The chain's CDR3 is CASSSRDKNTGELFF. CDR3 coding DNA: TGTGCCAGCAGCAGCCGGGACAAGAACACCGGGGAGCTGTTTTTT.

Details on this clone: Other DNA sequences in this sample translate to the same CDR3. CDR3 sequence: CASSYVADTQYF. In DNA, the CDR3 is TGTGCCAGCAGTTACGTGGCAGATACGCAGTATTTT. The chain combines TRBV6-6 with TRBJ2-3; D uncertain. CDR3 size: 12 residues. Trimming cost V 2 bases and J 4 bases, with 4 bases left between them. Germline CDR1 and CDR2: MNHNY and SVGAGI (reference sequence).

The genes are TRBV28 and TRBJ2-7, with D possibly TRBD2 on 5 matching bases. This CDR3 comprises 13 residues. Germline-derived CDR1 and CDR2 are MDHEN and SYDVKM. Trimming removed 6 bases at V and 0 bases at J, with 9 bases between. The CDR3 DNA is TGTGCCAGCAGCCGGACTGGCTCCTACGAGCAGTACTTC. It yields the protein CASSRTGSYEQYF.

The chain employs TRBV6-1 and TRBJ1-4; D remains unclear. The CDR3 extends over 14 amino acids. Germline V lookup: CDR1 MNHNS, CDR2 SASEGT. The ends were cut back, 8 bases at V and 0 bases at J, with 10 bases in the middle. CDR3: CASAYTSTNEKLFF. The CDR3 DNA sequence: TGTGCCAGCGCTTACACCTCAACTAATGAAAAACTGTTTTTT.